The 9 T cell receptor beta chains in this list originate from one sample, sequenced in a study of shared clonotypes between healthy human individuals. Generated by immunoSEQ multiplex PCR, the TCRdb table keeps only in-frame clones and is missing some. Among a few hundred thousand clones listed, about 65% were seen once. Source material: memory CD4+ T cells sorted from blood. As for subset: CD45RA-negative fraction. The source is a man younger than 45 in good health.

The chain joins TRBV4-3 to TRBJ2-4; TRBD1 or TRBD2 may be the D gene (5 bases each). Trimming removed 2 bases from V and 0 bases from J, with 17 bases in between. Germline CDR1 reads LGHNA; CDR2 reads YSLEER. This CDR3 has 18 amino acids. The CDR3 region is CASSQSSVGRVAKNIQYF. Written as DNA, the CDR3 is TGCGCCAGCAGCCAAAGTAGCGTGGGGCGGGTAGCCAAAAACATTCAGTACTTC.

This clone came up a few times. The chain joins TRBV6-1 to TRBJ1-4; D ambiguous. Germline CDR1 is MNHNS and CDR2 is SASEGT. CDR3 length equals 13 residues. With 4 bases removed from V and 10 bases from J, the gap between germline ends came to 13 bases. The CDR3 nucleotides read TGTGCCAGCAGTGCTGGCCCTAAGGGAAAACTGTTTTTT. It specifies CASSAGPKGKLFF.

V and J are TRBV9 and TRBJ2-3; maybe TRBD2 (5 bases). CDR1 is SGDLS, CDR2 YYNGEE, per germline. This CDR3 has 13 amino acids. With 3 bases removed from V and 2 bases from J, the gap between germline ends came to 7 bases. CDR3 amino acids: CASSAGNTDTQYF. The CDR3 DNA is TGTGCCAGCAGCGCGGGAAACACAGATACGCAGTATTTT.

About this clone itself: This may come from a read error, since a much larger clone is one base off. The chain is built from TRBV5-1 and TRBJ1-1; no firm D call. Trimming left V 1 base short and J 1 base short, with 5 bases between. Germline V CDR1 and CDR2: SGHRS, YFSETQ. The CDR3 is 13 residues long. CDR3 DNA sequence: TGCGCCAGCAGCTTGAGCCCGAACACTGAAGCTTTCTTT. Translated: CASSLSPNTEAFF. Combining the CDR3 with reference TRBV5-1 and TRBJ1-1 gives the whole variable domain KAGVTQTPRYLIKTRGQQVTLSCSPISGHRSVSWYQQTPGQGLQFLFEYFSETQRNKGNFPGRFSGRQFSNSRSEMNVSTLELGDSALYLCASSLSPNTEAFFGQGTRLTVV.

The chain employs TRBV11-2 and TRBJ2-5; D perhaps matches TRBD2 (6 bases). V lost 1 base to trimming and J lost 3 bases, with 6 bases between them. The CDR3 is 13 amino acids. The germline CDR1 and CDR2 sequences are SGHAT and FQNNGV. In DNA, the CDR3 is TGTGCCAGCAGCTTAGGGGGGGAAGAGACCCAGTACTTC. This translates into CASSLGGEETQYF.

The gene calls are TRBV19 and TRBJ1-2, with D maybe TRBD1 (5 bases). With 1 base removed from V and 1 base from J, the gap between germline ends came to 7 bases. This CDR3 has 14 amino acids. In germline, CDR1 is LNHDA, CDR2 SQIVND (reference sequence). CDR3 coding DNA: TGTGCCAGTAGTATAGCAGGGTATAACTATGGCTACACCTTC. This sequence encodes CASSIAGYNYGYTF.

This sequence joins TRBV15 and TRBJ2-2, with D possibly being TRBD2 (6 bases). Germline CDR1 and CDR2: LNHNV and YYDKDF (reference sequence). The CDR3 has 14 amino acids. Trimming took off 4 bases at V and 7 bases at J, with 13 bases between the two ends. The DNA of the CDR3 is TGTGCCACCAGCATCCAGGGCGGGAACGGGGAGCTGTTTTTT. It translates to CATSIQGGNGELFF.

This chain connects TRBV19 to TRBJ1-2, with D possibly being TRBD1 (6 bases). Germline assignment: CDR1 LNHDA and CDR2 SQIVND (reference sequence). The CDR3 totals 15 residues. The V end was cut by 4 bases, the J end by 0 bases, with 12 bases between. CDR3 in amino acids: CASSRAGTSNYGYTF. The CDR3, as DNA: TGTGCCAGTAGTAGAGCCGGGACATCTAACTATGGCTACACCTTC.

In this sample, this clone turned up a few times. This sequence joins TRBV7-3 and TRBJ2-5; D uncertain. CDR3 length: 13 residues. Trimming took 3 bases from V and 5 from J, leaving 10 bases between them. CDR1 and CDR2 (germline): SGHTA, FQGTGA. The CDR3 spells CASSLSALETQYF. The CDR3 DNA reads as TGTGCCAGCAGCTTGTCGGCCCTCGAGACCCAGTACTTC.